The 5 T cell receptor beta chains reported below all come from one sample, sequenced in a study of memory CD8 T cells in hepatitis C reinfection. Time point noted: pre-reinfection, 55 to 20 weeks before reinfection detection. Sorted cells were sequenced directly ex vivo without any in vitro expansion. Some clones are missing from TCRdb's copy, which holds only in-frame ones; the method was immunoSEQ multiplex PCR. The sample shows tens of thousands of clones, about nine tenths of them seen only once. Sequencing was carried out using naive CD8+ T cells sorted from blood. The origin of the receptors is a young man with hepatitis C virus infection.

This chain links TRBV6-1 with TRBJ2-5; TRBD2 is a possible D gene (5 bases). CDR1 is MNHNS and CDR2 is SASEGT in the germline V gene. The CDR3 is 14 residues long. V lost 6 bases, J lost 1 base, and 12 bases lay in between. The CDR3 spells CASSHGGIQETQYF. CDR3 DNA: TGTGCCAGCAGCCACGGAGGAATCCAAGAGACCCAGTACTTC.

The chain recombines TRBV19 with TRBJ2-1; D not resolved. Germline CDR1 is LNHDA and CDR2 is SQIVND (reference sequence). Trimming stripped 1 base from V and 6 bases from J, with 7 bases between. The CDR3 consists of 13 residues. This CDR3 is CASSIARSNEQFF. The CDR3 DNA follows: TGTGCCAGTAGTATAGCACGGAGCAATGAGCAGTTCTTC.

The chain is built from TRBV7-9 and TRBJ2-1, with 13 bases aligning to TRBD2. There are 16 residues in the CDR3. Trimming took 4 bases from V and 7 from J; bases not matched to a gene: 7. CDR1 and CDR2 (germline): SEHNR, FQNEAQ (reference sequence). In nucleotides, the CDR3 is TGTGCCAGCAGCTCCGGACTAGCGGGGGCAAGGAATGAGCAGTTCTTC. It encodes CASSSGLAGARNEQFF.

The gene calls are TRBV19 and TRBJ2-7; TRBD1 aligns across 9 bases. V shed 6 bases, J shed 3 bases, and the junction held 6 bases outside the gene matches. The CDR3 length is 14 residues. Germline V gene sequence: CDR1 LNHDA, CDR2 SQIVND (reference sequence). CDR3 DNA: TGTGCCAGTAGCCCGGGACAGGGATTCTACGAGCAGTACTTC. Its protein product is CASSPGQGFYEQYF.

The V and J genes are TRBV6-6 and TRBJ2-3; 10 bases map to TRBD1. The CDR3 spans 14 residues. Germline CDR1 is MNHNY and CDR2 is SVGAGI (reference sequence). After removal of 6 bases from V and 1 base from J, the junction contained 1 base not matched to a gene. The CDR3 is CASRGTGGTDTQYF. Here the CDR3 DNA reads TGTGCCAGCAGGGGGACAGGGGGCACAGATACGCAGTATTTT.